This T cell receptor (beta chain) was obtained from a study of blood T cell repertoires in COVID-19. Clones were sequenced by immunoSEQ multiplex PCR, and TCRdb holds only the in-frame ones, with some missing. The table lists 150,000 to 200,000 clones, 80% to 85% of them singletons, with over 6% in the top ten. Patients of the Seattle cohort, enrolled during active infection, were followed longitudinally. Germline loops: CDR1 SGHNT, CDR2 YYREEE (reference sequence). J lost 5 bases, V lost 4 bases, and 12 bases had no gene match. The CDR3 length is 18 residues. This clone has just one count. V is TRBV5-4 and J is TRBJ2-3; the match to TRBD2 covers 14 bases. Sequencing was carried out using peripheral blood. The source of this sequence is an older woman with COVID-19, enrolled during active disease. The CDR3: CASSGWGTSGRRVDTQYF. CDR3 in DNA: TGTGCCAGCAGCGGGTGGGGGACTAGCGGGAGACGGGTAGATACGCAGTATTTT. The complete variable domain, with remaining parts taken from reference TRBV5-4 and TRBJ2-3, reads ETGVTQSPTHLIKTRGQQVTLRCSSQSGHNTVSWYQQALGQGPQFIFQYYREEENGRGNFPPRFSGLQFPNYSSELNVNALELDDSALYLCASSGWGTSGRRVDTQYFGPGTRLTVL.